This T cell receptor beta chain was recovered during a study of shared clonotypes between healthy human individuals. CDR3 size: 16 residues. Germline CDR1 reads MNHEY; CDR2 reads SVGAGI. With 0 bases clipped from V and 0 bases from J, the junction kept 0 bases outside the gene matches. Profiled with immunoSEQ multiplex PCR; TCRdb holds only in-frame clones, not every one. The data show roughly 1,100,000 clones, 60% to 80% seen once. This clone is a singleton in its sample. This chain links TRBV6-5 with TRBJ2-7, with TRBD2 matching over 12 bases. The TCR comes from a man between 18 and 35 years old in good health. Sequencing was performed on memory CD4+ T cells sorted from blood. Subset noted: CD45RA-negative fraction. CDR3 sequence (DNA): TGTGCCAGCAGTTACTCGACTAGCGGGAGCTCCTACGAGCAGTACTTC. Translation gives CASSYSTSGSSYEQYF.